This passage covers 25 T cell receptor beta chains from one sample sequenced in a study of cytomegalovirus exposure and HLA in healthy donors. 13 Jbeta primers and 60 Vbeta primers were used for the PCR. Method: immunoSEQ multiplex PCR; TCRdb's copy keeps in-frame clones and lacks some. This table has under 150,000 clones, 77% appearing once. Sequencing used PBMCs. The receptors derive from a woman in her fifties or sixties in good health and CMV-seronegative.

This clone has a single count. Here the CDR3 reads CASSPIGEAYNEQFF. CDR3 sequence (DNA): TGTGCCAGCAGCCCCATTGGGGAGGCCTACAATGAGCAGTTCTTC. This sequence joins TRBV4-2 and TRBJ2-1, with D maybe TRBD2 (6 bases). The V and J ends lost 4 bases and 2 bases respectively, with 12 bases between them. Germline CDR1 LGHNA, CDR2 YNFKEQ. The CDR3 is 15 residues long.

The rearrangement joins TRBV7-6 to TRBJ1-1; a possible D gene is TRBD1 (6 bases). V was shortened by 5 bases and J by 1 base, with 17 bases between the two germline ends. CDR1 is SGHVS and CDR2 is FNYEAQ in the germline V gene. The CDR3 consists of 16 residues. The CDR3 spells CASSIGRLGQNTEAFF. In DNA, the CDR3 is TGTGCCAGCAGCATCGGGAGGTTGGGACAGAACACTGAAGCTTTCTTT.

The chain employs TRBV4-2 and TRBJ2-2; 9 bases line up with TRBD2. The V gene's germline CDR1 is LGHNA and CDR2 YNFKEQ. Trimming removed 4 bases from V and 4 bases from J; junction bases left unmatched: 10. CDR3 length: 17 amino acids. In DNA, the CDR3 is TGTGCCAGCAGCCTTACTAGCGGACTAGCGAGCACCGGGGAGCTGTTTTTT. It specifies CASSLTSGLASTGELFF.

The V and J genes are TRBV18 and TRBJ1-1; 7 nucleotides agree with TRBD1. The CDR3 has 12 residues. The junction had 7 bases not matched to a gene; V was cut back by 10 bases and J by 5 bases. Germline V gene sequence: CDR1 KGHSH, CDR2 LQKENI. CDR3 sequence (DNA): TGTGCCACCCGACAGGGCGGGACTGAAGCTTTCTTT. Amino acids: CATRQGGTEAFF.

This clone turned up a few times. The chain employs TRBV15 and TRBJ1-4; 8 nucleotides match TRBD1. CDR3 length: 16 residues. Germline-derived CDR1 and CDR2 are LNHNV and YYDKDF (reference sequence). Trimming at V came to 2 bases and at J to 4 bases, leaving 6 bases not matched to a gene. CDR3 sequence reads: CATSRQGAQFNEKLFF. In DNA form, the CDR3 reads TGTGCCACCAGCAGACAGGGGGCACAATTTAATGAAAAACTGTTTTTT.

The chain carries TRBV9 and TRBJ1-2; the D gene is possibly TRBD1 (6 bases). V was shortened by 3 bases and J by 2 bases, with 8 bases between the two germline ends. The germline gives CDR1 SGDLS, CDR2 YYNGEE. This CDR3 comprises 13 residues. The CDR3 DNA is TGTGCCAGCAGCGGGGGGGGCAACTATGGCTACACCTTC. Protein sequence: CASSGGGNYGYTF.

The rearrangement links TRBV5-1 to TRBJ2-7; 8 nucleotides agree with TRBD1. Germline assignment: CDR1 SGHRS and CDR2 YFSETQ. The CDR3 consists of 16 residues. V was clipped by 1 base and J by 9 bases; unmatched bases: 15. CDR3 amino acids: CASSLISGTGAPGQYF. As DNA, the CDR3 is TGCGCCAGCAGCTTGATATCCGGGACAGGCGCCCCCGGGCAGTACTTC.

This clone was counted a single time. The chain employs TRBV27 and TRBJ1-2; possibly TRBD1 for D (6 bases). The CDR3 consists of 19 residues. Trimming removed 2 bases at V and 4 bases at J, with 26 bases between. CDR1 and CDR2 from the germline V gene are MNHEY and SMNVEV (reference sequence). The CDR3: CASSLSPPLSLDRSYGYTF. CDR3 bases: TGTGCCAGCAGTTTAAGCCCCCCCTTATCCCTGGACAGAAGCTATGGCTACACCTTC.

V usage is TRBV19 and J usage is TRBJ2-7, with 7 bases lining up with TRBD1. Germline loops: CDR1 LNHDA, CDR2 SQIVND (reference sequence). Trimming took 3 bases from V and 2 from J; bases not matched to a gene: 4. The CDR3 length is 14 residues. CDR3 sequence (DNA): TGTGCCAGTAGTATCAGAGGGGGCCCCTACGAGCAGTACTTC. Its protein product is CASSIRGGPYEQYF. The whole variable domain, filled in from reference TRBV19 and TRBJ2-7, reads DGGITQSPKYLFRKEGQNVTLSCEQNLNHDAMYWYRQDPGQGLRLIYYSQIVNDFQKGDIAEGYSVSREKKESFPLTVTSAQKNPTAFYLCASSIRGGPYEQYFGPGTRLTVT.

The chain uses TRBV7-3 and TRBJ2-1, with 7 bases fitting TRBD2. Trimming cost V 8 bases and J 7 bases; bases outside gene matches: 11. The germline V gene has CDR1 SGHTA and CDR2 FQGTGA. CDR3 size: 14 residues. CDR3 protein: CASSLAVIGNEQFF. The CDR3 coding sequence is TGTGCCAGCTCCCTAGCGGTGATAGGTAATGAGCAGTTCTTC.

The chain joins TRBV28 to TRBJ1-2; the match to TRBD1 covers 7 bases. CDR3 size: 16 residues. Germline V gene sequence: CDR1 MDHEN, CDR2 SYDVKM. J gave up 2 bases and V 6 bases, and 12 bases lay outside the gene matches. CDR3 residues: CASRVSYGTENYGYTF. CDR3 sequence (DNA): TGTGCCAGCAGAGTGTCTTATGGGACAGAGAACTATGGCTACACCTTC.

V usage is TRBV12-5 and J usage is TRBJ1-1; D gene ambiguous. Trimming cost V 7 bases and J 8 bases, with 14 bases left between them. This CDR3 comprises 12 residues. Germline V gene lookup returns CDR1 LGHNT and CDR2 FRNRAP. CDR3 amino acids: CASAPEAGEAFF. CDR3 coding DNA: TGTGCTAGTGCTCCTGAGGCGGGGGAAGCTTTCTTT.

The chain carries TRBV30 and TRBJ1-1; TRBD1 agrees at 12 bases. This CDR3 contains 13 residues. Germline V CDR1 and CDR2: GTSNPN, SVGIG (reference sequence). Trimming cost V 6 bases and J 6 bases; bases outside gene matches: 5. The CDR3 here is CACQGTGGSEAFF. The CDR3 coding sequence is TGTGCCTGCCAAGGGACAGGGGGCTCTGAAGCTTTCTTT.

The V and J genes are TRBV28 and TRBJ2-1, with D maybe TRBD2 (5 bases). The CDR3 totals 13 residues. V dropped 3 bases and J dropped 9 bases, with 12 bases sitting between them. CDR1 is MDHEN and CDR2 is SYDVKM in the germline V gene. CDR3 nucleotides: TGTGCCAGCAGTTTCCTTGAGGGAGTTGAGCAGTTCTTC. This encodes CASSFLEGVEQFF. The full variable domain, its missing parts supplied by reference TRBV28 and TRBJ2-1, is DVKVTQSSRYLVKRTGEKVFLECVQDMDHENMFWYRQDPGLGLRLIYFSYDVKMKEKGDIPEGYSVSREKKERFSLILESASTNQTSMYLCASSFLEGVEQFFGPGTRLTVL.

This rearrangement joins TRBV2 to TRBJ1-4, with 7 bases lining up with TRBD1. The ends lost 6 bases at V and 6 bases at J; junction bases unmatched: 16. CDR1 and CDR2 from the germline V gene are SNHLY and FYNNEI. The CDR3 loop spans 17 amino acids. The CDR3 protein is CASRPGTAGGGYEKLFF. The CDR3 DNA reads TGTGCCAGCAGACCCGGGACAGCTGGTGGGGGCTATGAAAAACTGTTTTTT.

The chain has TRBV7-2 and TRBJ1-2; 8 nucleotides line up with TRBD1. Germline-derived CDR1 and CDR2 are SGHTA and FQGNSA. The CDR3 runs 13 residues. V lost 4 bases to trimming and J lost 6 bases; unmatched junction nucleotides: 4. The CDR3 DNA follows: TGTGCCAGCAGCTCAAGGACAGGGCATGGCTACACCTTC. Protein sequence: CASSSRTGHGYTF.

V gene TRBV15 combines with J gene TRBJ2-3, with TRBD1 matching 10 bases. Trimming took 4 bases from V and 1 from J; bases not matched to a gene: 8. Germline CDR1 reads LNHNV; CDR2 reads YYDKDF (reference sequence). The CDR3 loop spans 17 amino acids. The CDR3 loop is CATSTPFGTGGTDTQYF. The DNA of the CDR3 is TGTGCCACCAGCACCCCTTTTGGGACAGGGGGCACAGATACGCAGTATTTT.

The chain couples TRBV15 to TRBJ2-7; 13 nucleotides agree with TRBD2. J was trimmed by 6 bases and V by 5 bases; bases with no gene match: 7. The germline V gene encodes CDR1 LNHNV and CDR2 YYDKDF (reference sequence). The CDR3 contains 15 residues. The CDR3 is CATSGTSGRAVEQYF. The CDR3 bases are TGTGCCACCAGCGGTACTAGCGGGAGGGCCGTCGAGCAGTACTTC.

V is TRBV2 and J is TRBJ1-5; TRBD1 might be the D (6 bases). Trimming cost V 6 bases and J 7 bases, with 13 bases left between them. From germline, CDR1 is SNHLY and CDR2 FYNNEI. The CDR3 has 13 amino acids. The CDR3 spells CASRQQGNQPQHF. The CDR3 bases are TGTGCCAGCAGGCAACAGGGAAACCAGCCCCAGCATTTT.

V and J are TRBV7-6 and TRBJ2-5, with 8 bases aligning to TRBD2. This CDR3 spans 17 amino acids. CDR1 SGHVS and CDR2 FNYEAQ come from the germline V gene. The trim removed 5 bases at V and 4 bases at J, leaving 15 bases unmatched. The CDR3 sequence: CASSNRLAMAQGETQYF. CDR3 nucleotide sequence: TGTGCCAGCAGCAATAGACTAGCGATGGCACAGGGAGAGACCCAGTACTTC.

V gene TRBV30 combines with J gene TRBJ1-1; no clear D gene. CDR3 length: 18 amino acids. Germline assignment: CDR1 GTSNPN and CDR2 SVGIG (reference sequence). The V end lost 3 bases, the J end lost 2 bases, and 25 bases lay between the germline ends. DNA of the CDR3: TGTGCCTGGAGCGTACCGGTGCGGGCAGGAGCTTCAAACACTGAAGCTTTCTTT. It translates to CAWSVPVRAGASNTEAFF. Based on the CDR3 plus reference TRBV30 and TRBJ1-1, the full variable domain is SQTIHQWPATLVQPVGSPLSLECTVEGTSNPNLYWYRQAAGRGLQLLFYSVGIGQISSEVPQNLSASRPQDRQFILSSKKLLLSDSGFYLCAWSVPVRAGASNTEAFFGQGTRLTVV.

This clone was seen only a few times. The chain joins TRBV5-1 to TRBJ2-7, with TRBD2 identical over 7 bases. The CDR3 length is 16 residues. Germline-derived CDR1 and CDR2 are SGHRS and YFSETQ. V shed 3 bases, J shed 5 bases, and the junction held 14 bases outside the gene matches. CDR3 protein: CASSSISGEGTHEQYF. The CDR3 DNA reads TGCGCCAGCAGCTCCATCTCCGGGGAGGGTACCCACGAGCAGTACTTC.

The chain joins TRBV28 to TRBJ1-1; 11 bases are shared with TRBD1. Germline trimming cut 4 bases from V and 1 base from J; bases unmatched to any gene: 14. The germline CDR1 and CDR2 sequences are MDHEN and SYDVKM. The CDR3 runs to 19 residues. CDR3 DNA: TGTGCCAGCAGTTCACAACCGGGACAGGGGGTTGTGACGAACACTGAAGCTTTCTTT. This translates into CASSSQPGQGVVTNTEAFF.

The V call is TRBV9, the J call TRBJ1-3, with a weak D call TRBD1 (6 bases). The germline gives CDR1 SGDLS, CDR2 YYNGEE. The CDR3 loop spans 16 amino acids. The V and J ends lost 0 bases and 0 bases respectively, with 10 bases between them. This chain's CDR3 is CASSVEGGISGNTIYF. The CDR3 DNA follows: TGTGCCAGCAGCGTAGAAGGGGGTATCTCTGGAAACACCATATATTTT.

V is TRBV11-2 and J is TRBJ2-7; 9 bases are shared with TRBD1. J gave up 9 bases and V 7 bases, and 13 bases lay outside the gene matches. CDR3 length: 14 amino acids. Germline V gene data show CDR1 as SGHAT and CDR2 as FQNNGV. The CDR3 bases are TGTGCCAGCACCATGCCGGGACAGGGAGTCGGGCAGTACTTC. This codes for CASTMPGQGVGQYF.